The following is a TCR beta chain sequence with its context. Its cognate antigen is unknown. The source of the sample is a study of T cell clonotyping in hematopoietic cell transplantation. About the study: Pretransplant recipient samples were taken after cytoreduction. Whole-study findings and limits: After transplant, recipient diversity fell while pathologically expanded clonotypes grew through day 180. Cells were unsorted, so CD4 and CD8 contributions were not separated. At the given depth, recipient repertoires were over 97% de novo clonotypes.

Sequenced by immunoSEQ multiplex PCR; TCRdb stores in-frame clones only, minus some. The sample yields tens of thousands of clones, 60% to 80% seen once. Described time point: recipient sample about 28 days before transplant, after cytoreduction. Looked up from germline, CDR1 is MDHEN and CDR2 is SYDVKM. This CDR3 contains 13 residues. The trim removed 7 bases at V and 4 bases at J, leaving 6 bases unmatched. Specimen: peripheral blood mononuclear cells, collected before stem cell transplant. V usage is TRBV28 and J usage is TRBJ1-1; 7 bases align to TRBD1. The clonotype was recovered from a man between 50 and 59 years old with myelodysplastic syndrome. Some clones in this sample may be carry-over from other donors' samples. CDR3 residues: CASTARGITEAFF. CDR3 DNA sequence: TGTGCCAGCACTGCCAGGGGGATCACTGAAGCTTTCTTT.